What follows are 25 T cell receptor beta chains derived from one specimen sequenced in a study of blood T cell repertoires in COVID-19. Using immunoSEQ multiplex PCR, the repertoire was profiled, and TCRdb retains in-frame clones only, with some absent. The repertoire holds 190,000 or so clones, with about 91% as singletons. Source material: peripheral blood. The origin of the receptors is a woman between 25 and 40 years old with acute or convalescent COVID-19.

The genes are TRBV2 and TRBJ2-7; weak D call: TRBD1 (5 bases). The V gene lost 4 bases and the J gene lost 2 bases, with 12 bases spanning the gap. The CDR3 is 14 amino acids. CDR1 SNHLY and CDR2 FYNNEI come from the germline V gene. The CDR3 region has the DNA TGTGCCAGCAGTGTTGACAGTTTCACCTACGAGCAGTACTTC. Protein sequence: CASSVDSFTYEQYF.

CDR3 sequence: CASMIPDRGSRELFF. The DNA of the CDR3 is TGTGCCAGTATGATCCCGGACAGGGGGTCGAGGGAGCTGTTTTTT. J is TRBJ2-2 and V is TRBV2, with TRBD1 identical over 10 bases. From germline, CDR1 is SNHLY and CDR2 FYNNEI. The CDR3 runs to 15 residues. Germline trimming cut 9 bases from V and 9 bases from J; bases unmatched to any gene: 13.

The chain couples TRBV5-5 to TRBJ1-1; 9 nucleotides agree with TRBD1. The CDR3 sequence is 13 residues long. The germline gives CDR1 SGHKS, CDR2 YYEKEE (reference sequence). Losses at the gene ends were 3 bases for V and 12 bases for J; bases not matched to a gene: 9. The CDR3 loop is CASSSSGTGRPFF. CDR3 sequence (DNA): TGTGCCAGCAGCTCATCCGGGACAGGGAGGCCTTTCTTT.

This chain connects TRBV14 to TRBJ2-4; TRBD1 is a possible D gene (6 bases). Trimming stripped 3 bases from V and 6 bases from J, with 9 bases between. The length of the CDR3 is 13 residues. Germline V gene data show CDR1 as SGHDN and CDR2 as FVKESK. The CDR3 here is CASSQGALNIQYF. As DNA, the CDR3 is TGTGCCAGCAGCCAGGGGGCCCTAAACATTCAGTACTTC.

The chain recombines TRBV11-2 with TRBJ2-3; TRBD2 agrees at 8 bases. The CDR3 is made up of 16 amino acids. From germline, CDR1 is SGHAT and CDR2 FQNNGV. With V trimmed by 2 bases and J by 2 bases, 6 bases remained unmatched. Here the CDR3 DNA reads TGTGCCAGCAGCTTATTCACTAGCGGAGTCACAGATACGCAGTATTTT. Amino acids: CASSLFTSGVTDTQYF.

The chain is built from TRBV28 and TRBJ2-5, with 9 bases lining up with TRBD2. J lost 2 bases, V lost 6 bases, and 7 bases had no gene match. Germline assignment: CDR1 MDHEN and CDR2 SYDVKM. This CDR3 spans 15 amino acids. The CDR3 is CASSSIAGAQETQYF. In DNA form, the CDR3 reads TGTGCCAGCAGCTCCATAGCGGGAGCACAAGAGACCCAGTACTTC.

The rearrangement uses TRBV5-1 and TRBJ2-6; the D gene is possibly TRBD1 (5 bases). Germline CDR1 SGHRS, CDR2 YFSETQ. The CDR3 runs to 15 residues. Trimming took off 3 bases at V and 3 bases at J, with 10 bases between the two ends. The CDR3 DNA reads as TGCGCCAGCAGCTCAATGACAGTTGGGGCCAACGTCCTGACTTTC. Residues: CASSSMTVGANVLTF. Drawing the rest from reference TRBV5-1 and TRBJ2-6, the complete variable domain is KAGVTQTPRYLIKTRGQQVTLSCSPISGHRSVSWYQQTPGQGLQFLFEYFSETQRNKGNFPGRFSGRQFSNSRSEMNVSTLELGDSALYLCASSSMTVGANVLTFGAGSRLTVL.

The chain uses TRBV5-5 and TRBJ1-1; D is ambiguous. Trimming removed 0 bases at V and 4 bases at J, with 13 bases between. The CDR3 length is 15 residues. Germline CDR1 SGHKS, CDR2 YYEKEE (reference sequence). For the CDR3, the DNA is TGTGCCAGCAGCTTGGACCCTAATTTTTCCACTGAAGCTTTCTTT. Translation gives CASSLDPNFSTEAFF.

The rearrangement links TRBV5-4 to TRBJ1-6, with 7 bases matching TRBD1. CDR1 SGHNT and CDR2 YYREEE come from the germline V gene (reference sequence). The CDR3 runs to 15 residues. Trimming removed 4 bases from V and 7 bases from J; junction bases left unmatched: 8. Written as DNA, the CDR3 is TGTGCCAGCAGCATCCGACAGGGCCAAAATTCACCCCTCCACTTT. Amino acid sequence: CASSIRQGQNSPLHF.

A single count supports this clone. V is TRBV11-2 and J is TRBJ1-4; no clear D. Germline CDR1 SGHAT, CDR2 FQNNGV. With 4 bases removed from V and 11 bases from J, the gap between germline ends came to 11 bases. The CDR3 covers 12 residues. The chain's CDR3 is CASSSEGGKLFF. The CDR3 DNA follows: TGTGCCAGCAGCTCAGAAGGCGGGAAACTGTTTTTT. The variable domain in full, with the rest retrieved from reference TRBV11-2 and TRBJ1-4, is EAGVAQSPRYKIIEKRQSVAFWCNPISGHATLYWYQQILGQGPKLLIQFQNNGVVDDSQLPKDRFSAERLKGVDSTLKIQPAKLEDSAVYLCASSSEGGKLFFGSGTQLSVL.

J is TRBJ2-7 and V is TRBV6-1, with 9 nucleotides matching TRBD1. V was pared by 1 base and J by 4 bases, with 5 bases of the junction left unmatched. The length of the CDR3 is 15 residues. CDR1 is MNHNS, CDR2 SASEGT, per germline. CDR3: CASSEGFGQGYEQYF. In nucleotides, the CDR3 is TGTGCCAGCAGTGAAGGGTTTGGACAGGGGTACGAGCAGTACTTC.

This rearrangement joins TRBV7-2 to TRBJ2-1; 8 nucleotides agree with TRBD2. J gave up 5 bases and V 5 bases, and 5 bases lay outside the gene matches. This CDR3 spans 14 amino acids. Germline loops: CDR1 SGHTA, CDR2 FQGNSA. CDR3 loop: CASSPRLANNEQFF. DNA of the CDR3: TGTGCCAGCAGCCCAAGACTAGCGAACAATGAGCAGTTCTTC.

This sequence joins TRBV11-2 and TRBJ2-5, with TRBD2 identical over 8 bases. V lost 5 bases to trimming and J lost 5 bases; unmatched junction nucleotides: 4. The CDR3 loop spans 13 amino acids. Germline-derived CDR1 and CDR2 are SGHAT and FQNNGV. CDR3 amino acids: CASSLSGSETQYF. The CDR3 region has the DNA TGTGCCAGCAGCCTGAGCGGGAGTGAGACCCAGTACTTC. The whole variable domain, remainder taken from reference TRBV11-2 and TRBJ2-5, is EAGVAQSPRYKIIEKRQSVAFWCNPISGHATLYWYQQILGQGPKLLIQFQNNGVVDDSQLPKDRFSAERLKGVDSTLKIQPAKLEDSAVYLCASSLSGSETQYFGPGTRLLVL.

CDR3 DNA: TGTGCCAGCAGCTTGGACAGGGCTAACACCATATATTTT. Its translation: CASSLDRANTIYF. This sequence joins TRBV5-6 and TRBJ1-3, with D tentatively TRBD1 (6 bases). Germline-derived CDR1 and CDR2 are SGHDT and YYEEEE. The ends were cut back, 0 bases at V and 7 bases at J, with 8 bases in the middle. This CDR3 has 13 residues.

The rearrangement uses TRBV4-2 and TRBJ1-1, with D perhaps TRBD1 (6 bases). The V and J ends lost 4 bases and 3 bases respectively, with 12 bases between them. Germline V gene data show CDR1 as LGHNA and CDR2 as YNFKEQ. There are 14 residues in the CDR3. The CDR3: CASSPQGSHTEAFF. The DNA of the CDR3 is TGTGCCAGCAGCCCCCAGGGGTCCCACACTGAAGCTTTCTTT.

The rearrangement joins TRBV5-1 to TRBJ2-6, with 9 bases aligning to TRBD1. The CDR3 spans 18 residues. The germline V gene has CDR1 SGHRS and CDR2 YFSETQ. J was trimmed by 0 bases and V by 1 base; bases with no gene match: 5. The CDR3 sequence is CASSLQGTGPSGANVLTF. CDR3 nucleotide sequence: TGCGCCAGCAGCTTGCAAGGGACAGGGCCCTCTGGGGCCAACGTCCTGACTTTC.

The chain employs TRBV6-5 and TRBJ2-3; D call uncertain. Trimming removed 6 bases from V and 6 bases from J, with 7 bases in between. This CDR3 has 11 amino acids. Per germline, CDR1 MNHEY and CDR2 SVGAGI. CDR3 in DNA: TGTGCCAGCAGCGGTTCCGATACGCAGTATTTT. Amino acids: CASSGSDTQYF.

The CDR3 sequence: CSASSRVGELFF. The CDR3 bases are TGCAGTGCTAGTAGTCGCGTGGGGGAGCTGTTTTTT. This chain connects TRBV20-1 to TRBJ2-2; no clear D. In germline, CDR1 is DFQATT, CDR2 SNEGSKA (reference sequence). The CDR3 totals 12 residues. Trimming shortened V by 3 bases and J by 8 bases, and 10 bases separated the two germline ends.

In its sample, this clone was seen once. The genes are TRBV19 and TRBJ1-4; D gene unclear. V was trimmed by 5 bases and J by 3 bases, leaving 7 bases between them. Germline CDR1 reads LNHDA; CDR2 reads SQIVND (reference sequence). The CDR3 extends over 13 amino acids. CDR3 bases: TGTGCCAGTAGTCTGGGAGCTAATGAAAAACTGTTTTTT. Translating it yields CASSLGANEKLFF.

The CDR3 region is CASSRGLAGINEQFF. In nucleotides, the CDR3 is TGTGCCAGCAGCAGGGGACTAGCGGGGATCAATGAGCAGTTCTTC. The V gene is TRBV6-2 or TRBV6-3, the J gene TRBJ2-1, with 13 positions matching TRBD2. The CDR3 has 15 amino acids. With 6 bases clipped from V and 6 bases from J, the junction kept 5 bases outside the gene matches. CDR1 is MNHEY, CDR2 SVGEGT, per germline.

The chain links TRBV6-6 to TRBJ2-1, with 9 bases aligning to TRBD2. This CDR3 spans 15 amino acids. Germline CDR1 MNHNY, CDR2 SVGAGI (reference sequence). Trimming removed 2 bases from V and 9 bases from J; junction bases left unmatched: 8. The CDR3 coding sequence is TGTGCCAGCAGTTACCAGGTAGCGGGAGTCACTGAGCAGTTCTTC. Translation: CASSYQVAGVTEQFF.

This clone was observed once. The V gene is TRBV6-5, the J gene TRBJ1-3; a weak D match, TRBD1 (5 bases). The CDR3 consists of 16 residues. Looked up from germline, CDR1 is MNHEY and CDR2 is SVGAGI. The germline V and J ends were trimmed by 2 bases and 1 base, with 12 bases remaining between them. Here the CDR3 reads CASSYAGTSSGNTIYF. As DNA, the CDR3 is TGTGCCAGCAGTTACGCCGGGACTTCATCTGGAAACACCATATATTTT.

The rearrangement uses TRBV9 and TRBJ2-1; the D gene is possibly TRBD2 (6 bases). V lost 4 bases, J lost 0 bases, and 11 bases lay in between. CDR3 size: 15 residues. Germline CDR1 reads SGDLS; CDR2 reads YYNGEE. This chain's CDR3 is CASSFSGSSYNEQFF. DNA for the CDR3: TGTGCCAGCAGCTTTAGCGGAAGCTCCTACAATGAGCAGTTCTTC.

The chain carries TRBV6-6 and TRBJ2-5, with D perhaps matching TRBD2 (7 bases). V was trimmed by 6 bases and J by 4 bases, leaving 18 bases between them. Germline V CDR1 and CDR2: MNHNY, SVGAGI (reference sequence). CDR3 length: 15 residues. CDR3 coding DNA: TGTGCCAGCAGCCCTAAACAAAGGGGGGGAGAGACCCAGTACTTC. Protein: CASSPKQRGGETQYF.

The rearrangement joins TRBV2 to TRBJ2-5, with 8 bases aligning to TRBD2. The CDR3 loop spans 14 amino acids. After removal of 0 bases from V and 5 bases from J, the junction contained 2 bases not matched to a gene. CDR1 is SNHLY, CDR2 FYNNEI, per germline. The CDR3: CASSEARGAETQYF. CDR3 bases: TGTGCCAGCAGTGAAGCGCGGGGGGCGGAGACCCAGTACTTC.